These 12 T cell receptor beta chains came from one sample sequenced in a study of OX40 agonist ivuxolimab in advanced cancers. Sequenced by immunoSEQ multiplex PCR; TCRdb stores in-frame clones only, minus some. The sample lists 65,000 to 95,000 clones, about 89% occurring once. Sequencing was performed on CD4+ or CD8+ T cells sorted from blood, taken in a trial of the OX40 agonist ivuxolimab. Receptor source: an adult with an advanced solid tumor such as melanoma, head and neck, liver or kidney cancer.

The V gene is TRBV5-6, the J gene TRBJ2-3, with 9 bases matching TRBD2. The V and J ends lost 0 bases and 5 bases, in that order; junction bases with no gene match: 4. The CDR3 is made up of 15 amino acids. Germline CDR1 and CDR2: SGHDT and YYEEEE. The CDR3 region has the DNA TGTGCCAGCAGCTTGGTAGGACTAGCGCTAGATACGCAGTATTTT. Translating it yields CASSLVGLALDTQYF.

V is TRBV13 and J is TRBJ2-3, with 10 bases matching TRBD2. CDR3 length: 15 amino acids. Germline CDR1 PRHDT, CDR2 FYEKMQ (reference sequence). With V trimmed by 7 bases and J by 1 base, 5 bases remained unmatched. The CDR3 loop is CASNFLAGGTDTQYF. For the CDR3, the DNA is TGTGCCAGCAATTTTCTAGCGGGAGGCACAGATACGCAGTATTTT.

The chain uses TRBV4-1 and TRBJ2-2, with a tentative D call TRBD2 (6 bases). V was pared by 3 bases and J by 6 bases, with 20 bases between. The germline CDR1 and CDR2 sequences are MGHRA and YSYEKL. The CDR3 contains 17 residues. Written as DNA, the CDR3 is TGCGCCAGCAGCCAGGGCCCTCCGGGGAGGATTTCCGGGGAGCTGTTTTTT. Translated: CASSQGPPGRISGELFF.

The chain combines TRBV6-5 with TRBJ1-1; possibly TRBD1 for D (5 bases). CDR1 is MNHEY, CDR2 SVGAGI, per germline. The CDR3 has 15 residues. Trimming removed 4 bases at V and 0 bases at J, with 12 bases between. The CDR3 DNA sequence: TGTGCCAGCAGTTTTCAGGGAACGATGAACACTGAAGCTTTCTTT. It specifies CASSFQGTMNTEAFF.

This chain uses TRBV18 with TRBJ2-7; D not resolved. Germline-derived CDR1 and CDR2 are KGHSH and LQKENI. V was pared by 3 bases and J by 2 bases, with 8 bases between. The length of the CDR3 is 13 residues. The CDR3 loop reads CASSPGTTYEQYF. The DNA of the CDR3 is TGTGCCAGCTCACCGGGCACGACCTACGAGCAGTACTTC.

The chain joins TRBV29-1 to TRBJ2-5; D gene ambiguous. V was shortened by 3 bases and J by 4 bases, with 12 bases between the two germline ends. This CDR3 region has 13 residues. Germline values: CDR1 SQVTM, CDR2 ANQGSEA. The CDR3 loop reads CSVERVRRETQYF. The CDR3 DNA follows: TGCAGCGTTGAGCGAGTGAGGCGAGAGACCCAGTACTTC.

As concerns this clone: An end of the junction differs from the germline gene, which may be a read error. The chain combines TRBV5-4 with TRBJ2-3; 7 positions match TRBD1. The CDR3 covers 15 residues. Germline loops: CDR1 SGHNT, CDR2 YYREEE (reference sequence). CDR3 nucleotide sequence: TGTGCCATCAGCTCGGGACAGACCTACACAGATACGCAGTATTTT. Translating it yields CAISSGQTYTDTQYF. The full variable domain, rest sourced from reference TRBV5-4 and TRBJ2-3, is ETGVTQSPTHLIKTRGQQVTLRCSSQSGHNTVSWYQQALGQGPQFIFQYYREEENGRGNFPPRFSGLQFPNYSSELNVNALELDDSALYLCAISSGQTYTDTQYFGPGTRLTVL.

The CDR3 sequence: CASSLISSGRGTDTQYF. The CDR3 DNA sequence: TGTGCCAGCAGCTTAATCTCTAGCGGGAGGGGAACAGATACGCAGTATTTT. The rearrangement links TRBV5-6 to TRBJ2-3; TRBD2 aligns across 12 bases. The CDR3 totals 17 residues. Germline V gives CDR1 SGHDT, CDR2 YYEEEE. The J segment lost 3 bases and the V segment lost 2 bases, leaving 7 bases of the junction unmatched. Together with reference TRBV5-6 and TRBJ2-3, the CDR3 gives the full variable domain: DAGVTQSPTHLIKTRGQQVTLRCSPKSGHDTVSWYQQALGQGPQFIFQYYEEEERQRGNFPDRFSGHQFPNYSSELNVNALLLGDSALYLCASSLISSGRGTDTQYFGPGTRLTVL.

The chain couples TRBV9 to TRBJ2-5, with TRBD1 as a possible D gene (6 bases). Germline V gene data show CDR1 as SGDLS and CDR2 as YYNGEE. This CDR3 contains 16 residues. V dropped 0 bases and J dropped 2 bases, with 14 bases sitting between them. CDR3 in DNA: TGTGCCAGCAGCGTAGTTAGGGGGAGAGGGCAAGAGACCCAGTACTTC. It is translated as CASSVVRGRGQETQYF.

V gene TRBV7-2 combines with J gene TRBJ2-7; 8 bases map to TRBD2. The germline gives CDR1 SGHTA, CDR2 FQGNSA. The V gene end was trimmed by 0 bases and the J gene end by 7 bases; junction bases not matched to a gene: 8. The CDR3 has 15 residues. The CDR3 is CASSLAIGGALEQYF. CDR3 DNA: TGTGCCAGCAGCTTAGCCATCGGGGGGGCCTTGGAGCAGTACTTC.

The CDR3 loop is CASSLGGSGRNGYTF. The DNA of the CDR3 is TGTGCCAGCAGCTTAGGGGGAAGCGGGAGGAATGGCTACACCTTC. The rearrangement joins TRBV7-9 to TRBJ1-2; D gene ambiguous. There are 15 residues in the CDR3. Germline loops: CDR1 SEHNR, CDR2 FQNEAQ (reference sequence). V lost 1 base, J lost 6 bases, and 15 bases lay in between.

This clone was recorded a few times. The chain links TRBV4-1 to TRBJ2-1; possible D gene TRBD2, 5 bases. CDR1 is MGHRA and CDR2 is YSYEKL in the germline V gene. CDR3 length: 16 residues. Trimming cost V 4 bases and J 9 bases, with 22 bases left between them. The CDR3 DNA sequence: TGCGCCAGCAGCCCCACAGCCACACGCCGGGGTGGTGAGCAGTTCTTC. It specifies CASSPTATRRGGEQFF.